This record concerns one T cell receptor (beta chain) sequence. The record originates from a study of blood T cell repertoires in COVID-19. Looking at the study overall: Nucleic acid was either cDNA or gDNA, and it came from T cells, B-cell-depleted T cells, or PBMCs.

Germline-derived CDR1 and CDR2 are WNHNN and SYGVQD (reference sequence). V was cut by 2 bases and J by 6 bases, with 8 bases left in between. This CDR3 comprises 12 residues. Profiling relied on immunoSEQ multiplex PCR, and the TCRdb table lists in-frame clones only, not all of them. The sample holds almost 50,000 clones, around 90% seen once. Sequenced sample: peripheral blood. This chain uses TRBV10-1 with TRBJ2-7; D perhaps matches TRBD1 (5 bases). The sequence came from a human donor in a cohort sampled during active COVID-19. CDR3 residues: CASSEGASEQYF. In nucleotides, the CDR3 is TGCGCCAGCAGTGAGGGGGCTAGCGAGCAGTACTTC.